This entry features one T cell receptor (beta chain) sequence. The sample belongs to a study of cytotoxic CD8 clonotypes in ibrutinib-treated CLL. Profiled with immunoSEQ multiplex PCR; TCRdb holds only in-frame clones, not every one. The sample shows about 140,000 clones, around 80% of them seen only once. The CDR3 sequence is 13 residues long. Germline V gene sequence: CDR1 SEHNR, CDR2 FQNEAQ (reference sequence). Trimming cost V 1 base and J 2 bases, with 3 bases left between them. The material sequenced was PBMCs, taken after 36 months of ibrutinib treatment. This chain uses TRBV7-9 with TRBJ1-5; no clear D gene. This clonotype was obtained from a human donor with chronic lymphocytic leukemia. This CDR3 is CASSLERNQPQHF. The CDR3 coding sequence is TGTGCCAGCAGCTTAGAGCGCAATCAGCCCCAGCATTTT.